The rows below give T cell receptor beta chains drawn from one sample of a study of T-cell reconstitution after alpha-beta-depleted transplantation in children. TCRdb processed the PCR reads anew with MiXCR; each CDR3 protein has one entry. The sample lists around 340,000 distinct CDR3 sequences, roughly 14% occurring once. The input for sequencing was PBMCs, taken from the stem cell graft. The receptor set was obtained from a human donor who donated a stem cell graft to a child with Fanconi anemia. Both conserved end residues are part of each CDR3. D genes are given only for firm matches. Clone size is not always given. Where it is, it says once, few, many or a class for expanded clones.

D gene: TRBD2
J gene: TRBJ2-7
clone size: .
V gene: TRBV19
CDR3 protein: CASSPWEGSSYEQYF
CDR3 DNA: TGTGCCAGTAGTCCTTGGGAGGGGAGCTCCTACGAGCAGTACTTC

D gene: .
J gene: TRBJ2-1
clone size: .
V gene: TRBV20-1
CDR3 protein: CSAPGGESYNEQFF
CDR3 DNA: TGCAGTGCCCCCGGGGGAGAGTCCTACAATGAGCAGTTCTTC

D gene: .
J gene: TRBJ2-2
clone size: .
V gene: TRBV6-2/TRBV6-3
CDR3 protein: CASSYSRGSGELFF
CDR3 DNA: TGTGCCAGCAGTTACTCTCGGGGATCCGGGGAGCTGTTTTTT

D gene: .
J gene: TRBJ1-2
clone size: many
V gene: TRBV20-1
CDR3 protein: CSVRTEIYGYTF
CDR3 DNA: TGCAGTGTAAGGACAGAAATCTATGGCTACACCTTC

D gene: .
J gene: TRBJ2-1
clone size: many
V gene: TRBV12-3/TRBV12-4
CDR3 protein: CASKVANEQFF
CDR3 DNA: TGTGCCAGCAAGGTGGCGAATGAGCAGTTCTTC

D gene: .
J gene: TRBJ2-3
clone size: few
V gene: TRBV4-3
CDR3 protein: CASSQEMTATDTQYF
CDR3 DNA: TGCGCCAGCAGCCAAGAAATGACAGCCACAGATACGCAGTATTTT

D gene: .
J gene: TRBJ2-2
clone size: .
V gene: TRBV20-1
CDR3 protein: CSARRVAVLNTGELFF
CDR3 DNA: TGCAGTGCTCGGCGAGTGGCGGTTCTAAACACCGGGGAGCTGTTTTTT

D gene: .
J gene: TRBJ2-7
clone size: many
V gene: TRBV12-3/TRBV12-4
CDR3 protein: CASSFSLSYEQYF
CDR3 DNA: TGTGCCAGCAGTTTTTCGTTATCCTACGAGCAGTACTTC

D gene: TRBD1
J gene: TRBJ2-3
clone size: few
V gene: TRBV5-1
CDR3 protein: CASRTGALTDTQYF
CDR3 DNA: TGCGCCAGCAGGACAGGGGCCCTCACAGATACGCAGTATTTT

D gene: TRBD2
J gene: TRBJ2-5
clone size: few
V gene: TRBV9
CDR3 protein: CASSPIAGGHETQYF
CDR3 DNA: TGTGCCAGCAGCCCTATAGCGGGGGGGCACGAGACCCAGTACTTC

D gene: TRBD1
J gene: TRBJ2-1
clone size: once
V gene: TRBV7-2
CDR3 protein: CASSSRDSPYNEQFF
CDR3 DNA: TGTGCCAGCAGCTCCCGGGACAGCCCTTACAATGAGCAGTTCTTC

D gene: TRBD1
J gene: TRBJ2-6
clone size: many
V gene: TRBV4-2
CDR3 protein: CASSITGGANSGANVLTF
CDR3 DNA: TGTGCCAGCAGCATAACAGGGGGCGCAAATTCTGGGGCCAACGTCCTGACTTTC